The 30 T cell receptor beta chains below were found in one sample sequenced in a study of OX40 agonist ivuxolimab in advanced cancers. The table came from immunoSEQ multiplex PCR; TCRdb's copy has only in-frame clones and leaves some out. This table holds about 150,000 clones, 94% found once. The specimen was CD4+ or CD8+ T cells sorted from blood, collected in a trial of the OX40 agonist ivuxolimab. These receptors were obtained from an adult with an advanced solid tumor such as melanoma, head and neck, liver or kidney cancer.

V gene TRBV6-1 combines with J gene TRBJ2-5, with D tentatively TRBD1 or TRBD2 (5 bases each). This CDR3 has 14 amino acids. Trimming removed 6 bases at V and 5 bases at J, with 16 bases between. Germline assignment: CDR1 MNHNS and CDR2 SASEGT. Here the CDR3 reads CASSEGLPLETQYF. As DNA, the CDR3 is TGTGCCAGCAGCGAGGGGCTTCCCCTGGAGACCCAGTACTTC.

The chain carries TRBV29-1 and TRBJ2-7, with a possible D match to TRBD2 (5 bases). This CDR3 is built from 13 residues. Germline CDR1 and CDR2: SQVTM and ANQGSEA. V was clipped by 6 bases and J by 3 bases, with 15 bases between them. CDR3 sequence (DNA): TGCAGCGTCGGCGGGCTCACGGTCTACGAGCAGTACTTC. Translating gives CSVGGLTVYEQYF.

As DNA, the CDR3 is TGTGCCAGCAGCCAAGGGGCCTCTAGCAATCAGCCCCAGCATTTT. It yields the protein CASSQGASSNQPQHF. The rearrangement links TRBV14 to TRBJ1-5; the D is unclear. Germline lookup yields CDR1 SGHDN and CDR2 FVKESK. The CDR3 covers 15 residues. V was clipped by 1 base and J by 0 bases, with 7 bases between them.

The rearrangement uses TRBV5-1 and TRBJ2-1; 9 bases match TRBD2. V trimming: 4 bases; J trimming: 4 bases; junction bases outside the gene matches: 15. Germline CDR1 and CDR2: SGHRS and YFSETQ. The CDR3 covers 18 residues. CDR3 protein: CASSGRLAAVDLYNEQFF. The CDR3, as DNA: TGCGCCAGCAGCGGGAGACTAGCGGCGGTGGACCTATACAATGAGCAGTTCTTC.

The J gene is TRBJ2-3, the V gene TRBV2, with D unclear. V dropped 4 bases and J dropped 3 bases, with 14 bases sitting between them. In germline, CDR1 is SNHLY, CDR2 FYNNEI. The CDR3 runs 15 residues. CDR3 protein: CASSASPRRTDTQYF. CDR3 DNA: TGTGCCAGCAGTGCCTCACCCCGCCGTACAGATACGCAGTATTTT.

This clone was seen only once. The CDR3, as DNA: TGTGCCAGCAGTGGGCAGGGTAGGTACGAGCAGTACTTC. Translation: CASSGQGRYEQYF. The rearrangement joins TRBV2 to TRBJ2-7; D might be TRBD1 (5 bases). With 4 bases removed from V and 4 bases from J, the gap between germline ends came to 11 bases. The CDR3 runs to 13 residues. In germline, CDR1 is SNHLY, CDR2 FYNNEI.

The V call is TRBV6-1, the J call TRBJ1-5; D unresolved. V was pared by 7 bases and J by 1 base, with 14 bases between. Germline CDR1 MNHNS, CDR2 SASEGT. The CDR3 covers 15 residues. The CDR3 bases are TGTGCCAGCATATTTTTAGGGAACAGCAATCAGCCCCAGCATTTT. Residues: CASIFLGNSNQPQHF.

The CDR3 DNA follows: TGTGCCAGCAGCTTAGAAGGGACAGGGTTGCTGTACGAGCAGTACTTC. Its protein is CASSLEGTGLLYEQYF. The V gene is TRBV7-2, the J gene TRBJ2-7; TRBD1 matches 9 bases. Trimming cost V 1 base and J 4 bases; bases outside gene matches: 8. Germline V gives CDR1 SGHTA, CDR2 FQGNSA. The CDR3 consists of 16 residues.

This chain links TRBV7-2 with TRBJ1-2; no firm D call. Germline-derived CDR1 and CDR2 are SGHTA and FQGNSA. The CDR3 contains 14 residues. The V end was cut by 5 bases, the J end by 5 bases, with 15 bases between. CDR3: CASSGQRIRYGYTF. The CDR3 DNA reads TGTGCCAGCAGCGGGCAGCGGATACGGTATGGCTACACCTTC.

The chain employs TRBV14 and TRBJ1-2; D is perhaps TRBD1 (6 bases). Per germline, CDR1 SGHDN and CDR2 FVKESK. Trimming shortened V by 0 bases and J by 5 bases, and 22 bases separated the two germline ends. There are 18 residues in the CDR3. The DNA of the CDR3 is TGTGCCAGCAGCCAAGAGGAGGGCGGATGGGGGCCAGGGTATGGCTACACCTTC. Translated, it gives CASSQEEGGWGPGYGYTF.

The chain recombines TRBV9 with TRBJ2-5; weak D call: TRBD1 (7 bases). The CDR3 contains 13 residues. CDR1 is SGDLS and CDR2 is YYNGEE in the germline V gene. Trimming removed 4 bases from V and 5 bases from J, with 12 bases in between. CDR3 protein: CASSPQGRETQYF. The CDR3 nucleotides read TGTGCCAGCAGCCCACAGGGGAGGGAGACCCAGTACTTC.

The rearrangement links TRBV10-3 to TRBJ1-3; 9 bases map to TRBD1. CDR1 is ENHRY and CDR2 is SYGVKD in the germline V gene. The trim removed 2 bases at V and 2 bases at J, leaving 1 base unmatched. There are 15 residues in the CDR3. The CDR3 nucleotides are TGTGCCATCAGTGAGGGGACAGGGACTGGAAACACCATATATTTT. It specifies CAISEGTGTGNTIYF.

This chain links TRBV28 with TRBJ1-4, with 7 bases that match TRBD1. The CDR3 is 14 amino acids. Trimming at V came to 7 bases and at J to 3 bases, leaving 5 bases not matched to a gene. Looked up from germline, CDR1 is MDHEN and CDR2 is SYDVKM. The CDR3 spells CASITGTANEKLFF. The CDR3 DNA follows: TGTGCCAGCATCACCGGGACAGCTAATGAAAAACTGTTTTTT.

The table lists this clone with a count of one. This chain uses TRBV2 with TRBJ1-1, with D hard to call. Germline V gene data show CDR1 as SNHLY and CDR2 as FYNNEI. This CDR3 is built from 13 residues. The V and J ends lost 6 bases and 4 bases respectively, with 12 bases between them. For the CDR3, the DNA is TGTGCCAGCAGCGAGATCCCGGGCACTGAAGCTTTCTTT. Protein product: CASSEIPGTEAFF.

The chain couples TRBV9 to TRBJ1-2; TRBD1 is a possible D gene (5 bases). Germline values: CDR1 SGDLS, CDR2 YYNGEE. The CDR3 is made up of 14 amino acids. The V end lost 3 bases, the J end lost 4 bases, and 13 bases lay between the germline ends. The CDR3, as DNA: TGTGCCAGCAGCGCAGGGACTGCCTCCTATGGCTACACCTTC. Its translation is CASSAGTASYGYTF.

This chain connects TRBV4-3 to TRBJ2-4; D unresolved. Trimming cost V 5 bases and J 8 bases, with 13 bases left between them. CDR3 length: 13 residues. Germline CDR1 reads LGHNA; CDR2 reads YSLEER. The CDR3 DNA is TGCGCCAGCAGCTTCCGGGTGGTAGACATTCAGTACTTC. Translation gives CASSFRVVDIQYF.

This chain uses TRBV7-2 with TRBJ1-1; unclear D gene. The CDR3 contains 14 residues. V lost 1 base and J lost 10, with 16 bases in between. CDR1 and CDR2 (germline): SGHTA, FQGNSA. This chain's CDR3 is CASSLGYRVLGAFF. CDR3 bases: TGTGCCAGCAGCTTAGGTTATAGGGTGTTAGGAGCTTTCTTT.

The genes are TRBV18 and TRBJ2-7; tentatively, D is TRBD2 (5 bases). This CDR3 is built from 15 residues. Germline CDR1 and CDR2: KGHSH and LQKENI. The germline V and J ends were trimmed by 1 base and 6 bases, with 16 bases remaining between them. The CDR3 loop is CASSPRISGETEQYF. In DNA, the CDR3 is TGTGCCAGCTCACCACGGATCTCCGGGGAGACCGAGCAGTACTTC.

J is TRBJ1-4 and V is TRBV4-3; 7 bases map to TRBD1. J lost 3 bases, V lost 4 bases, and 5 bases had no gene match. Per germline, CDR1 LGHNA and CDR2 YSLEER. CDR3 length: 15 amino acids. This CDR3 reads CASSRDRAANEKLFF. CDR3 in DNA: TGCGCCAGCAGCCGAGACAGGGCTGCTAATGAAAAACTGTTTTTT.

On this clone: This sample also contains other DNA sequences that code for the same CDR3. The chain employs TRBV6-5 and TRBJ1-2, with 11 bases matching TRBD1. V was clipped by 4 bases and J by 5 bases; unmatched bases: 6. Germline V gene data show CDR1 as MNHEY and CDR2 as SVGAGI. CDR3 length equals 15 residues. CDR3 in amino acids: CASSSPGQGVYGYTF. Here the CDR3 DNA reads TGTGCCAGCAGTTCTCCGGGACAGGGGGTATATGGCTACACCTTC.

V gene TRBV5-4 combines with J gene TRBJ2-7; 7 bases line up with TRBD2. This CDR3 spans 15 amino acids. J lost 0 bases, V lost 4 bases, and 7 bases had no gene match. The germline V gene has CDR1 SGHNT and CDR2 YYREEE (reference sequence). For the CDR3, the DNA is TGTGCCAGCAGCCCCGGCGGGGGTTTCTCCTACGAGCAGTACTTC. Protein: CASSPGGGFSYEQYF.

The CDR3 region is CASSPSGTDTQYF. In DNA form, the CDR3 reads TGTGCCAGCAGCCCGAGTGGCACAGATACGCAGTATTTT. The chain uses TRBV27 and TRBJ2-3; D not certain. CDR3 length equals 13 residues. V was cut by 6 bases and J by 1 base, with 8 bases left in between. Germline CDR1 MNHEY, CDR2 SMNVEV (reference sequence).

The chain carries TRBV9 and TRBJ1-2, with D possibly matching TRBD1 (6 bases). The CDR3 contains 14 residues. Germline CDR1 SGDLS, CDR2 YYNGEE. The ends were cut back, 4 bases at V and 4 bases at J, with 14 bases in the middle. The CDR3 nucleotides read TGTGCCAGCAGCCCCCCAGGGGTTGCCTATGGCTACACCTTC. Translation gives CASSPPGVAYGYTF.

The rearrangement uses TRBV18 and TRBJ1-1, with D tentatively TRBD1 (5 bases). Between the trimmed V and J ends, which lost 4 bases and 9 bases, there was a span of 21 bases. There are 15 residues in the CDR3. Per germline, CDR1 KGHSH and CDR2 LQKENI. The CDR3 DNA is TGTGCCAGCTCACAAGAACAAACGGGCAGGGCTAAAGCTTTCTTT. It specifies CASSQEQTGRAKAFF.

V is TRBV6-6 and J is TRBJ1-2, with 7 bases identical to TRBD1. J gave up 4 bases and V 6 bases, and 14 bases lay outside the gene matches. Looked up from germline, CDR1 is MNHNY and CDR2 is SVGAGI (reference sequence). The CDR3 is 16 residues long. This CDR3 reads CASSSSGQEAAYGYTF. The CDR3 DNA is TGTGCCAGCAGCTCTTCCGGACAGGAGGCCGCCTATGGCTACACCTTC.

J is TRBJ2-1 and V is TRBV2; weak D call: TRBD2 (6 bases). From germline, CDR1 is SNHLY and CDR2 FYNNEI. The CDR3 loop spans 15 amino acids. The V and J ends lost 5 bases and 4 bases respectively, with 15 bases between them. The CDR3 nucleotides read TGTGCCAGCAGTTTCAACTGGGGGACTTACAATGAGCAGTTCTTC. Translation: CASSFNWGTYNEQFF.

CDR3 coding DNA: TGTGCCAGCAGCGCGGGACAGCTTAATGAAAAACTGTTTTTT. Its translation is CASSAGQLNEKLFF. The chain recombines TRBV9 with TRBJ1-4, with 7 nucleotides matching TRBD1. V shed 3 bases, J shed 4 bases, and the junction held 3 bases outside the gene matches. Germline V gives CDR1 SGDLS, CDR2 YYNGEE. This CDR3 region has 14 residues.

V gene TRBV7-2 combines with J gene TRBJ2-1; D gene unclear. CDR1 is SGHTA, CDR2 FQGNSA, per germline. This CDR3 contains 15 residues. V was trimmed by 1 base and J by 7 bases, leaving 14 bases between them. In DNA, the CDR3 is TGTGCCAGCAGCTTAGGGGTGACGGACGGGAATGAGCAGTTCTTC. This gives the protein CASSLGVTDGNEQFF.

The chain carries TRBV2 and TRBJ2-5; D uncertain. Germline lookup yields CDR1 SNHLY and CDR2 FYNNEI. CDR3 length: 12 amino acids. Trimming pared 2 bases from V and 5 bases from J, leaving 6 bases between. This CDR3 is CASSERVETQYF. The CDR3 DNA reads TGTGCCAGCAGTGAAAGGGTGGAGACCCAGTACTTC.

The chain recombines TRBV4-2 with TRBJ1-2; 7 bases are a match to TRBD1. The V gene end was trimmed by 1 base and the J gene end by 4 bases; junction bases not matched to a gene: 3. This CDR3 region has 14 residues. Per germline, CDR1 LGHNA and CDR2 YNFKEQ. In DNA form, the CDR3 reads TGTGCCAGCAGCCAAGTTGACAGGGTCTATGGCTACACCTTC. It is translated as CASSQVDRVYGYTF.